The rows below give T cell receptor beta chains drawn from one sample of a study of blood T cell repertoires in COVID-19. The data were produced by immunoSEQ multiplex PCR, yet TCRdb's version contains in-frame clones alone and is incomplete. The sample has some 250,000 clones; about four fifths are singletons. The sample comprised peripheral blood. The receptors come from a woman in her fifties or sixties with active or convalescent COVID-19. CDR3s include the opening cysteine and the closing phenylalanine or tryptophan. A D gene is named only where the DNA matches it firmly. Rows may omit the clone size; those that give it use once, few, many or a size class.

clone_size	j_call	v_call	d_call	cdr3_aa	cdr3_nt
NA	TRBJ2-3	TRBV5-1	TRBD2	CASSLVVAGGPRTDTQYF	TGCGCCAGCAGCTTGGTGGTAGCGGGGGGGCCGCGCACAGATACGCAGTATTTT
NA	TRBJ2-7	TRBV15	TRBD1	CATSRATRDRGLEQYF	TGTGCCACCAGCAGAGCTACCCGGGACAGGGGATTAGAGCAGTACTTC
once	TRBJ2-1	TRBV4-3	NA	CASSQETSYNEQFF	TGCGCCAGCAGCCAAGAGACTAGCTACAATGAGCAGTTCTTC
NA	TRBJ1-2	TRBV21-1	NA	CASSKSGIQGYGYTF	TGTGCCAGCAGCAAAAGTGGAATACAGGGGTATGGCTACACCTTC
NA	TRBJ2-5	TRBV19	TRBD2	CASSSGLAGQETQYF	TGTGCCAGTAGTAGTGGACTAGCGGGGCAAGAGACCCAGTACTTC
NA	TRBJ1-6	TRBV7-3	TRBD1	CASSLQGDNSPLHF	TGTGCCAGCAGTTTACAGGGGGATAATTCACCCCTCCACTTT
NA	TRBJ2-3	TRBV5-4	TRBD2	CASSSGLASTDTQYF	TGTGCCAGCAGCTCGGGACTAGCCAGCACAGATACGCAGTATTTT
once	TRBJ1-3	TRBV7-6	TRBD1	CASSVQGATGNTIYF	TGTGCCAGCAGCGTACAGGGGGCTACTGGAAACACCATATATTTT
NA	TRBJ1-2	TRBV4-1	TRBD1	CASSQDLEQGGYGYTF	TGCGCCAGCAGCCAAGATCTAGAACAGGGGGGCTATGGCTACACCTTC
NA	TRBJ1-1	TRBV18	TRBD1	CASSLDRVGTEAFF	TGTGCCAGCTCACTGGACAGGGTGGGGACTGAAGCTTTCTTT
NA	TRBJ2-5	TRBV18	NA	CASSFRGLVEETQYF	TGTGCCAGCTCCTTCCGAGGGTTGGTTGAGGAGACCCAGTACTTC
few	TRBJ2-3	TRBV25-1	TRBD2	CASSVGGSTDTQYF	TGTGCCAGCAGTGTCGGGGGGAGCACAGATACGCAGTATTTT
NA	TRBJ2-7	TRBV7-9	NA	CASSPQQGGYEQYF	TGTGCCAGCAGCCCACAACAGGGTGGATACGAGCAGTACTTC
NA	TRBJ1-5	TRBV19	NA	CASSIDGAVGSGPQHF	TGTGCCAGTAGTATCGATGGGGCCGTCGGGTCGGGGCCCCAGCATTTT
NA	TRBJ2-7	TRBV15	TRBD1	CATQAGLDRGRAEQYF	TGTGCCACCCAGGCGGGATTAGACAGGGGTCGAGCCGAGCAGTACTTC
NA	TRBJ1-1	TRBV14	TRBD1	CASSPRTGRTEAFF	TGTGCCAGCAGCCCCCGGACAGGGAGAACTGAAGCTTTCTTT
NA	TRBJ2-3	TRBV7-2	NA	CASSRRAGATDTQYF	TGTGCCAGCAGCCGGAGGGCGGGGGCCACAGATACGCAGTATTTT
once	TRBJ1-2	TRBV11-2	TRBD1	CASSLIRDRKRGYGYTF	TGTGCCAGCAGCTTAATCCGGGACAGGAAGAGGGGCTATGGCTACACCTTC
NA	TRBJ1-6	TRBV7-2	TRBD1	CASSQIGQGRGPLHF	TGTGCCAGCAGCCAAATAGGACAGGGAAGGGGGCCCCTCCACTTT
NA	TRBJ2-2	TRBV19	TRBD1	CASSIGGQGRTGELFF	TGTGCCAGTAGTATAGGGGGACAGGGTAGGACCGGGGAGCTGTTTTTT
NA	TRBJ1-4	TRBV11-2	NA	CASSLGLRNEKLFF	TGTGCCAGCAGCTTGGGACTGCGGAATGAAAAACTGTTTTTT
NA	TRBJ1-5	TRBV19	NA	CASSFAEYSNQPQHF	TGTGCCAGTAGTTTCGCCGAGTATAGCAATCAGCCCCAGCATTTT
once	TRBJ2-6	TRBV19	TRBD1	CASSTDRAVFSGANVLTF	TGTGCCAGTAGTACGGACAGGGCCGTATTCTCTGGGGCCAACGTCCTGACTTTC
NA	TRBJ2-1	TRBV12-3/TRBV12-4	NA	CASSLDTYNEQFF	TGTGCCAGCAGTCTCGACACCTACAATGAGCAGTTCTTC
few	TRBJ1-2	TRBV12-5	NA	CASAYQGLGYGYTF	TGTGCTAGTGCCTACCAGGGTCTGGGGTATGGCTACACCTTC
NA	TRBJ1-1	TRBV19	TRBD1	CASSIRGQIKNTEAFF	TGTGCCAGTAGTATTAGGGGACAGATTAAGAACACTGAAGCTTTCTTT
NA	TRBJ1-1	TRBV27	TRBD1	CASSLGTGGRDTEAFF	TGTGCCAGCAGTTTAGGGACAGGGGGCAGGGACACTGAAGCTTTCTTT
NA	TRBJ2-7	TRBV7-2	TRBD2	CASSLVGLAAYEQYF	TGTGCCAGCAGCTTAGTAGGTCTAGCGGCCTACGAGCAGTACTTC
NA	TRBJ1-5	TRBV5-1	NA	CASSLNTLPGQPQHF	TGCGCCAGCAGCTTGAACACTCTCCCAGGTCAGCCCCAGCATTTT
NA	TRBJ1-5	TRBV30	NA	CAWSPIDSLNQPQHF	TGTGCCTGGAGTCCGATTGACTCCCTCAATCAGCCCCAGCATTTT
once	TRBJ2-1	TRBV7-2	NA	CASSGVGTSSYNEQFF	TGTGCCAGCAGCGGCGTGGGCACCAGCTCCTACAATGAGCAGTTCTTC
NA	TRBJ2-2	TRBV3-1/TRBV3-2	TRBD1	CASRTGTANTGELFF	TGTGCCAGCAGGACCGGGACAGCGAACACCGGGGAGCTGTTTTTT
NA	TRBJ1-1	TRBV19	NA	CASRGQLGMNTEAFF	TGTGCCAGTAGGGGGCAGTTGGGCATGAACACTGAAGCTTTCTTT
once	TRBJ2-5	TRBV5-6	NA	CASSLVRRETQYF	TGTGCCAGCAGCTTGGTCCGGCGGGAGACCCAGTACTTC
NA	TRBJ1-6	TRBV28	TRBD1	CASSLDRPPGTLHF	TGTGCCAGCAGTTTGGACAGGCCTCCCGGCACCCTCCACTTT
NA	TRBJ1-6	TRBV28	NA	CASSLFSGLNSPLHF	TGTGCCAGCAGTTTATTTTCGGGTCTTAATTCACCCCTCCACTTT
once	TRBJ2-1	TRBV12-3/TRBV12-4	NA	CASSSIEQFF	TGTGCCAGCAGTTCTATCGAGCAGTTCTTC
NA	TRBJ1-1	TRBV4-1	TRBD1	CASGQAINTEAFF	TGCGCCAGCGGACAGGCGATAAACACTGAAGCTTTCTTT
once	TRBJ2-3	TRBV19	TRBD1	CASSPWGQGSTDTQYF	TGTGCCAGTAGTCCCTGGGGACAGGGTAGCACAGATACGCAGTATTTT
NA	TRBJ2-5	TRBV27	TRBD2	CASSSSGTSGWKTQYF	TGTGCCAGCAGCTCCTCCGGGACTAGCGGGTGGAAGACCCAGTACTTC
NA	TRBJ2-5	TRBV13	TRBD2	CASAASAGGQETQYF	TGTGCCAGCGCCGCCTCAGCGGGGGGACAAGAGACCCAGTACTTC
NA	TRBJ1-5	TRBV28	NA	CASSTKWSRRNQPQHF	TGTGCCAGCAGTACAAAATGGAGTCGGCGAAATCAGCCCCAGCATTTT
NA	TRBJ1-5	TRBV4-1	NA	CASSQEIGGGLQPQHF	TGCGCCAGCAGCCAAGAAATAGGGGGGGGTTTGCAGCCCCAGCATTTT